This is a list of T cell receptor beta chains from one sample in a study of T cell responses to AZD1222 COVID-19 vaccine. Using immunoSEQ multiplex PCR, the repertoire was profiled, and TCRdb retains in-frame clones only, with some absent. The table lists 99,000 or so clones, 85% to 90% of them singletons. Sequenced material: peripheral blood, taken on day 0 of AZD1222 vaccination. The receptor source for this set is an adult in good health. The CDR3 runs from the conserved cysteine through the conserved F or W. Each record gives: CDR3 DNA, CDR3 protein, V gene, clone size, J gene, D gene. The D gene is left open where the match is weak. Clone size is stated in some rows and not others, as once, few, many or a class when expanded.

CDR3 DNA: TGTGCCAGCAGCCAAGAGGACAGGGGGTTCGACGAGCAGTACTTC
CDR3 protein: CASSQEDRGFDEQYF
V gene: TRBV4-2
clone size: once
J gene: TRBJ2-7
D gene: TRBD1

CDR3 DNA: TGTGCCAGCAGTTTATCCAGGGATCAGCCCCAGCATTTT
CDR3 protein: CASSLSRDQPQHF
V gene: TRBV28
clone size: few
J gene: TRBJ1-5
D gene: -

CDR3 DNA: TGCAGTGCTGCGGACTCCTACGAGCAGTACTTC
CDR3 protein: CSAADSYEQYF
V gene: TRBV20-1
clone size: -
J gene: TRBJ2-7
D gene: -

CDR3 DNA: TGTGCCAGCAGTGGTACAGGGCGAGAGGGCTACACCTTC
CDR3 protein: CASSGTGREGYTF
V gene: TRBV28
clone size: -
J gene: TRBJ1-2
D gene: -

CDR3 DNA: TGCGCCAGCAGCCCGACTAGCGGAGGGGGATACAATGAGCAGTTCTTC
CDR3 protein: CASSPTSGGGYNEQFF
V gene: TRBV4-3
clone size: once
J gene: TRBJ2-1
D gene: TRBD2

CDR3 DNA: TGTGCCAGTAGTATGAAACAGGGGGCGTATGGGGCCAACGTCCTGACTTTC
CDR3 protein: CASSMKQGAYGANVLTF
V gene: TRBV19
clone size: -
J gene: TRBJ2-6
D gene: TRBD1

CDR3 DNA: TGTGCCAGCAGCTTAGGGCCGACACCCTACGAGCAGTACTTC
CDR3 protein: CASSLGPTPYEQYF
V gene: TRBV7-3
clone size: -
J gene: TRBJ2-7
D gene: -

CDR3 DNA: TGTGCCAGCAGGGTCGGACTAGCGGGGGACAATGAGCAGTTCTTC
CDR3 protein: CASRVGLAGDNEQFF
V gene: TRBV5-4
clone size: -
J gene: TRBJ2-1
D gene: TRBD2

CDR3 DNA: TGCGCCAGCAGCCCAGAACCCGGGACGACGGCTGAAGCTTTCTTT
CDR3 protein: CASSPEPGTTAEAFF
V gene: TRBV5-1
clone size: -
J gene: TRBJ1-1
D gene: -

CDR3 DNA: TGCGCCAGCAGCCGCGATCAACTTGGGGATGAAAAACTGTTTTTT
CDR3 protein: CASSRDQLGDEKLFF
V gene: TRBV4-1
clone size: -
J gene: TRBJ1-4
D gene: -

CDR3 DNA: TGTGCCAGCAGCACAGGTGGGGGTGGCTACACCTTC
CDR3 protein: CASSTGGGGYTF
V gene: TRBV11-2
clone size: -
J gene: TRBJ1-2
D gene: -

CDR3 DNA: TGCGCCAGCAGCCAAGGCGCCCAACAGGGGAGGCACGGGGAGCTGTTTTTT
CDR3 protein: CASSQGAQQGRHGELFF
V gene: TRBV4-1
clone size: -
J gene: TRBJ2-2
D gene: -

CDR3 DNA: TGTGCCAGCAGCCCACCCTCAGCCCCCCTTGGGGAGCAGTACTTC
CDR3 protein: CASSPPSAPLGEQYF
V gene: TRBV11-3
clone size: -
J gene: TRBJ2-7
D gene: -

CDR3 DNA: TGTGCCAGCAGCTTCTACGAGCAGTACTTC
CDR3 protein: CASSFYEQYF
V gene: TRBV11-3
clone size: -
J gene: TRBJ2-7
D gene: -

CDR3 DNA: TGTGCCAGCAGCCTGACAGCGTTCCCCCAGCCCCAGCATTTT
CDR3 protein: CASSLTAFPQPQHF
V gene: TRBV14
clone size: -
J gene: TRBJ1-5
D gene: -

CDR3 DNA: TGTGCCAGCAGTATAACAGGGGTTAGCACAGATACGCAGTATTTT
CDR3 protein: CASSITGVSTDTQYF
V gene: TRBV27
clone size: -
J gene: TRBJ2-3
D gene: TRBD1

CDR3 DNA: TGTGCCAGCAGCCGGGACCGAGCCTACGAGCAGTACTTC
CDR3 protein: CASSRDRAYEQYF
V gene: TRBV28
clone size: once
J gene: TRBJ2-7
D gene: -

CDR3 DNA: TGTGCCAGCAGGAGCCTCGGGAATGTGGGAAACACCATATATTTT
CDR3 protein: CASRSLGNVGNTIYF
V gene: TRBV2
clone size: -
J gene: TRBJ1-3
D gene: -

CDR3 DNA: TGTGCCAGCAGCCCCTACGGGGTCTCCACAGATACGCAGTATTTT
CDR3 protein: CASSPYGVSTDTQYF
V gene: TRBV7-3
clone size: -
J gene: TRBJ2-3
D gene: -

CDR3 DNA: TGCGCCAGCAGCTTGGAGAGGGCTGCCGAGACCCAGTACTTC
CDR3 protein: CASSLERAAETQYF
V gene: TRBV5-1
clone size: -
J gene: TRBJ2-5
D gene: -

CDR3 DNA: TGTGCCAGCAGCCCACAGGGGGAAAACTATGGCTACACCTTC
CDR3 protein: CASSPQGENYGYTF
V gene: TRBV7-9
clone size: -
J gene: TRBJ1-2
D gene: TRBD1

CDR3 DNA: TGTGCCAGCTCACCTTTCCAGGGGAACACTGAAGCTTTCTTT
CDR3 protein: CASSPFQGNTEAFF
V gene: TRBV18
clone size: -
J gene: TRBJ1-1
D gene: -

CDR3 DNA: TGCGCCAGCAGCTTGGAACAAACCAGGGCAGGGGGCAGGGAGACCCAGTACTTC
CDR3 protein: CASSLEQTRAGGRETQYF
V gene: TRBV5-1
clone size: -
J gene: TRBJ2-5
D gene: TRBD1

CDR3 DNA: TGTGCCAGCAGCCAAGAGTCGTTAGGGGGCGCGATCAATGAGCAGTTCTTC
CDR3 protein: CASSQESLGGAINEQFF
V gene: TRBV4-2
clone size: -
J gene: TRBJ2-1
D gene: TRBD1

CDR3 DNA: TGCGCCAGCAGCTTGGGCAGGGGGCTTGACACCATATATTTT
CDR3 protein: CASSLGRGLDTIYF
V gene: TRBV5-1
clone size: -
J gene: TRBJ1-3
D gene: TRBD1

CDR3 DNA: TGTGCCAGCGGAACACCCCAGCATTTT
CDR3 protein: CASGTPQHF
V gene: TRBV28
clone size: once
J gene: TRBJ1-5
D gene: -

CDR3 DNA: TGTGCCAGCAGCTTAGTGAGGAGGGACACTGAAGCTTTCTTT
CDR3 protein: CASSLVRRDTEAFF
V gene: TRBV11-1
clone size: -
J gene: TRBJ1-1
D gene: -

CDR3 DNA: TGTGCCAGCAGTTCCCACCTTACGTTCGGCGAGCAGTACTTC
CDR3 protein: CASSSHLTFGEQYF
V gene: TRBV6-5
clone size: -
J gene: TRBJ2-7
D gene: -

CDR3 DNA: TGTGCCAGCAGTTTTACAGGGGGTAATCAGCCCCAGCATTTT
CDR3 protein: CASSFTGGNQPQHF
V gene: TRBV28
clone size: once
J gene: TRBJ1-5
D gene: TRBD1

CDR3 DNA: TGTGCCAGCAGCCCTAGGGGGGCCGGAAACACCATATATTTT
CDR3 protein: CASSPRGAGNTIYF
V gene: TRBV27
clone size: -
J gene: TRBJ1-3
D gene: -

CDR3 DNA: TGCGCCAGCAGCCAAGATATGGCTGTGAACACTGAAGCTTTCTTT
CDR3 protein: CASSQDMAVNTEAFF
V gene: TRBV4-3
clone size: -
J gene: TRBJ1-1
D gene: -

CDR3 DNA: TGTGCCAGCAGCCCCGGTTCGAAAGGGGGGAATGAGCAGTTCTTC
CDR3 protein: CASSPGSKGGNEQFF
V gene: TRBV3-1/TRBV3-2
clone size: -
J gene: TRBJ2-1
D gene: -

CDR3 DNA: TGTGCCAGTAGTACCACAGGGGCGAGGGAGACCCAGTACTTC
CDR3 protein: CASSTTGARETQYF
V gene: TRBV19
clone size: -
J gene: TRBJ2-5
D gene: TRBD1

CDR3 DNA: TGCGCCAGCAGCCAAGGGCGGGACACCAACACAGATACGCAGTATTTT
CDR3 protein: CASSQGRDTNTDTQYF
V gene: TRBV4-3
clone size: -
J gene: TRBJ2-3
D gene: -

CDR3 DNA: TGTGCCAGCAGCCCCGGGACAGCAGATACCGGCTACTACGAGCAGTACTTC
CDR3 protein: CASSPGTADTGYYEQYF
V gene: TRBV3-1/TRBV3-2
clone size: -
J gene: TRBJ2-7
D gene: TRBD1

CDR3 DNA: TGTGCCAGCAGCTTAGTGGCGGGGGGAAGCACAGATACGCAGTATTTT
CDR3 protein: CASSLVAGGSTDTQYF
V gene: TRBV5-5
clone size: -
J gene: TRBJ2-3
D gene: TRBD2

CDR3 DNA: TGCGCCAGCAGCAAGGACAGACCGCTTTATGGCTACACCTTC
CDR3 protein: CASSKDRPLYGYTF
V gene: TRBV5-1
clone size: -
J gene: TRBJ1-2
D gene: -

CDR3 DNA: TGTGCCAGCAGCTTAGAAGGGGCCGTAGCTTTCTTT
CDR3 protein: CASSLEGAVAFF
V gene: TRBV7-9
clone size: -
J gene: TRBJ1-1
D gene: -

CDR3 DNA: TGCGCCAGCAGCTTGGCCACGACAGGGCAAGAAAAACTGTTTTTT
CDR3 protein: CASSLATTGQEKLFF
V gene: TRBV5-1
clone size: -
J gene: TRBJ1-4
D gene: TRBD1

CDR3 DNA: TGTGCCAGCTCCCAGACAGCCAACTACGAGCAGTACTTC
CDR3 protein: CASSQTANYEQYF
V gene: TRBV2
clone size: once
J gene: TRBJ2-7
D gene: -

CDR3 DNA: TGTGCCAGCAGTCGGGAGGGGGCATCGGTCGATACGCAGTATTTT
CDR3 protein: CASSREGASVDTQYF
V gene: TRBV2
clone size: -
J gene: TRBJ2-3
D gene: -

CDR3 DNA: TGTGCCAGCAGCCAAGGAGAAGATATGGGCTATGGCTACACCTTC
CDR3 protein: CASSQGEDMGYGYTF
V gene: TRBV3-1/TRBV3-2
clone size: -
J gene: TRBJ1-2
D gene: -

CDR3 DNA: TGTGCCAGCAGGACGGGAGGGACACCGCAGTACTTC
CDR3 protein: CASRTGGTPQYF
V gene: TRBV28
clone size: -
J gene: TRBJ2-7
D gene: TRBD2

CDR3 DNA: TGTGCCAGCAGCCAAGATCCCAGATACAGGGGGGACACTGAAGCTTTCTTT
CDR3 protein: CASSQDPRYRGDTEAFF
V gene: TRBV14
clone size: -
J gene: TRBJ1-1
D gene: TRBD1

CDR3 DNA: TGTGCCAGCAGCCAGACAGAGGCCAAGAACACTGAAGCTTTCTTT
CDR3 protein: CASSQTEAKNTEAFF
V gene: TRBV5-6
clone size: -
J gene: TRBJ1-1
D gene: -

CDR3 DNA: TGCGCCAGCAGGGAAGCGGGAGGGCCGCACGAGCAGTACTTC
CDR3 protein: CASREAGGPHEQYF
V gene: TRBV10-2
clone size: once
J gene: TRBJ2-7
D gene: TRBD2

CDR3 DNA: TGTGCCAGCACCTTAAGTAGAATGAACACTGAAGCTTTCTTT
CDR3 protein: CASTLSRMNTEAFF
V gene: TRBV28
clone size: -
J gene: TRBJ1-1
D gene: -

CDR3 DNA: TGTGCCAGCAGTTCGGTCGGGACAGGGGTGCCCTACGAGCAGTACTTC
CDR3 protein: CASSSVGTGVPYEQYF
V gene: TRBV28
clone size: -
J gene: TRBJ2-7
D gene: TRBD1

CDR3 DNA: TGTGCCAGCAGCGGGGGGCCCTATGGCTACACCTTC
CDR3 protein: CASSGGPYGYTF
V gene: TRBV4-2
clone size: -
J gene: TRBJ1-2
D gene: -

CDR3 DNA: TGTGCCACCAGCTCAGAAGCTGTATGGGAGACCCAGTACTTC
CDR3 protein: CATSSEAVWETQYF
V gene: TRBV24-1
clone size: -
J gene: TRBJ2-5
D gene: -

CDR3 DNA: TGCGCCAGCAGCTTGGGGCTAGCGGCAAACCAAGAGACCCAGTACTTC
CDR3 protein: CASSLGLAANQETQYF
V gene: TRBV5-1
clone size: -
J gene: TRBJ2-5
D gene: TRBD2

CDR3 DNA: TGTGCCACCGGGGACGGGGACGAGCAGTACTTC
CDR3 protein: CATGDGDEQYF
V gene: TRBV3-1/TRBV3-2
clone size: -
J gene: TRBJ2-7
D gene: -

CDR3 DNA: TGTGCCAGCAGTGAATTGGCTAGTTTGGCCTACGAGCAGTACTTC
CDR3 protein: CASSELASLAYEQYF
V gene: TRBV2
clone size: few
J gene: TRBJ2-7
D gene: -

CDR3 DNA: TGTGCCAGCAGTTACTATCGGGACCTCTATGGCTACACCTTC
CDR3 protein: CASSYYRDLYGYTF
V gene: TRBV6-5
clone size: -
J gene: TRBJ1-2
D gene: -

CDR3 DNA: TGTGCCAGCAGACGCGGGACGGAAGGGACTGAAGCTTTCTTT
CDR3 protein: CASRRGTEGTEAFF
V gene: TRBV6-5
clone size: -
J gene: TRBJ1-1
D gene: -

CDR3 DNA: TGTGCCAGCAGCCACAGGGTAGTGTCTGAAGCTTTCTTT
CDR3 protein: CASSHRVVSEAFF
V gene: TRBV3-1/TRBV3-2
clone size: once
J gene: TRBJ1-1
D gene: -

CDR3 DNA: TGCGCCAGCAGCTGGACAGGGGCCGTCGACGAGCAGTACTTC
CDR3 protein: CASSWTGAVDEQYF
V gene: TRBV5-1
clone size: -
J gene: TRBJ2-7
D gene: TRBD1

CDR3 DNA: TGTGCCAGCAGCTTAATGGACCCCGACAATGAGCAGTTCTTC
CDR3 protein: CASSLMDPDNEQFF
V gene: TRBV13
clone size: once
J gene: TRBJ2-1
D gene: -

CDR3 DNA: TGTGCCAGCAGCTTGGGGGACGGTGAAGCTTTCTTT
CDR3 protein: CASSLGDGEAFF
V gene: TRBV5-6
clone size: once
J gene: TRBJ1-1
D gene: -

CDR3 DNA: TGTGCCAGCAGCAGGGGGACAGGGAGTTATTCACCCCTCCACTTT
CDR3 protein: CASSRGTGSYSPLHF
V gene: TRBV5-6
clone size: -
J gene: TRBJ1-6
D gene: TRBD1